Here is one T cell receptor beta chain with its context. The data originate from a study of blood T cell repertoires in COVID-19. For the study at large: Samples taken during acute and convalescent COVID-19 were collected in the United States, Italy and Spain. PBMCs, B-cell-depleted T cells, or T cells were the source of the cDNA or gDNA that made up the material.

J gave up 3 bases and V 0 bases, and 6 bases lay outside the gene matches. This CDR3 region has 17 residues. Germline loops: CDR1 SGDLS, CDR2 YYNGEE. In the original workflow: Reference gene primer amplification in the assay estimated nucleated cell counts. Assay used: immunoSEQ multiplex PCR; TCRdb lists only in-frame clones, some missing. V and J calls and clone size are those listed in that table; D and trimming were worked out from the DNA. Here the sample spans roughly 230,000 clones, 89% being singletons. J is TRBJ2-3 and V is TRBV9; 11 bases align to TRBD2. The sample taken for sequencing was peripheral blood. This TCR was sampled from a middle-aged woman who had recovered from COVID-19. The CDR3 sequence is CASSVALAGAGTDTQYF. CDR3 sequence (DNA): TGTGCCAGCAGCGTAGCACTAGCGGGAGCGGGGACAGATACGCAGTATTTT.